Presented here are 32 T cell receptor beta chains from one specimen sequenced in a study of blood T cell repertoires in COVID-19. Repertoires were generated with immunoSEQ multiplex PCR, while TCRdb's copy carries only in-frame clones and drops some. The sample lists under 200,000 clones; 65% to 85% were seen once. The sequenced sample was peripheral blood. These receptors were collected from a woman aged 25-40 years with acute or convalescent COVID-19.

DNA for the CDR3: TGTGCCAGCAGCTTGGTAGCAGCCCGCCTCGGGGGCTACACCTTC. It translates to CASSLVAARLGGYTF. The V and J genes are TRBV5-6 and TRBJ1-2; D unclear. This CDR3 spans 15 amino acids. Germline V CDR1 and CDR2: SGHDT, YYEEEE. The V end was cut by 0 bases, the J end by 8 bases, with 17 bases between.

This clone is medium-sized (0.01 to 0.1%) within its sample. The chain joins TRBV6-4 to TRBJ2-2; D is unclear. CDR1 MRHNA and CDR2 SNTAGT come from the germline V gene. Between the trimmed V and J ends, which lost 6 bases and 4 bases, there was a span of 15 bases. This CDR3 spans 15 amino acids. In DNA form, the CDR3 reads TGTGCCAGCAGAACATCCCCTGACACCACCGGGGAGCTGTTTTTT. It specifies CASRTSPDTTGELFF.

The chain is built from TRBV28 and TRBJ2-7; 9 nucleotides match TRBD1. CDR1 is MDHEN, CDR2 SYDVKM, per germline. With 2 bases clipped from V and 0 bases from J, the junction kept 14 bases outside the gene matches. The CDR3 covers 19 residues. CDR3 sequence (DNA): TGTGCCAGCAGTTTACCTACAACAGGGGGCGAAGGATTCTCCTACGAGCAGTACTTC. As protein: CASSLPTTGGEGFSYEQYF.

This sequence joins TRBV7-9 and TRBJ2-6; D is perhaps TRBD2 (5 bases). V lost 3 bases, J lost 0 bases, and 6 bases lay in between. This CDR3 has 15 residues. The germline CDR1 and CDR2 sequences are SEHNR and FQNEAQ (reference sequence). The CDR3 reads CASSFGGSGANVLTF. CDR3 nucleotide sequence: TGTGCCAGCAGCTTCGGAGGCTCTGGGGCCAACGTCCTGACTTTC. The whole variable domain, filled in from reference TRBV7-9 and TRBJ2-6, reads DTGVSQNPRHKITKRGQNVTFRCDPISEHNRLYWYRQTLGQGPEFLTYFQNEAQLEKSRLLSDRFSAERPKGSFSTLEIQRTEQGDSAMYLCASSFGGSGANVLTFGAGSRLTVL.

A few counts support this clone. The V call is TRBV19, the J call TRBJ2-6; 12 bases map to TRBD1. From germline, CDR1 is LNHDA and CDR2 SQIVND (reference sequence). CDR3 length: 15 residues. The ends lost 8 bases at V and 4 bases at J; junction bases unmatched: 3. DNA of the CDR3: TGTGCCAGTGGGACAGGGGGCACCGGGGCCAACGTCCTGACTTTC. Protein sequence: CASGTGGTGANVLTF.

The chain combines TRBV11-2 with TRBJ1-5; TRBD1 matches 8 bases. CDR1 and CDR2 from the germline V gene are SGHAT and FQNNGV. V was clipped by 5 bases and J by 4 bases; unmatched bases: 7. This CDR3 has 15 amino acids. This CDR3 reads CASSGGQGVNQPQHF. The CDR3 bases are TGTGCCAGCAGCGGCGGACAGGGAGTTAATCAGCCCCAGCATTTT.

V and J are TRBV6-5 and TRBJ1-4; TRBD1 matches at 7 bases. Germline loops: CDR1 MNHEY, CDR2 SVGAGI. The junction had 3 bases not matched to a gene; V was cut back by 6 bases and J by 5 bases. This CDR3 comprises 13 residues. CDR3 sequence reads: CASRTGWNEKLFF. The CDR3 DNA follows: TGTGCCAGCAGGACAGGGTGGAATGAAAAACTGTTTTTT.

This clone was observed a single time. The CDR3 bases are TGTGCCACCCTCCTAGCGGCCTTAAGGTATACGCAGTATTTT. It codes for CATLLAALRYTQYF. V gene TRBV19 combines with J gene TRBJ2-3; the match to TRBD2 covers 7 bases. Germline-derived CDR1 and CDR2 are LNHDA and SQIVND (reference sequence). This CDR3 is 14 amino acids long. V lost 10 bases and J lost 7; bases outside the gene matches: 14. The whole variable domain, filled in from reference TRBV19 and TRBJ2-3, reads DGGITQSPKYLFRKEGQNVTLSCEQNLNHDAMYWYRQDPGQGLRLIYYSQIVNDFQKGDIAEGYSVSREKKESFPLTVTSAQKNPTAFYLCATLLAALRYTQYFGPGTRLTVL.

V gene TRBV5-4 combines with J gene TRBJ2-7, with unresolved D. Germline V gene data show CDR1 as SGHNT and CDR2 as YYREEE (reference sequence). V lost 3 bases, J lost 10 bases, and 17 bases lay in between. This CDR3 is 13 amino acids long. The CDR3 nucleotides are TGTGCCAGCAGCTCTCTATTGGTCGGTCTTCAGTACTTC. Translated, it gives CASSSLLVGLQYF.

The table lists this clone with a count of one. The chain combines TRBV27 with TRBJ2-4; D is perhaps TRBD1 (6 bases). The CDR3 is 18 amino acids. The germline V and J ends were trimmed by 5 bases and 5 bases, with 25 bases remaining between them. The germline V gene has CDR1 MNHEY and CDR2 SMNVEV (reference sequence). In DNA, the CDR3 is TGTGCCAGCAGTCTTATATACAGGGCTAGGGGTAGCCAAAACATTCAGTACTTC. It specifies CASSLIYRARGSQNIQYF.

The chain combines TRBV29-1 with TRBJ1-1; D gene uncertain. This CDR3 has 12 residues. Germline V gene data show CDR1 as SQVTM and CDR2 as ANQGSEA. The V and J ends lost 3 bases and 3 bases respectively, with 8 bases between them. CDR3 coding DNA: TGCAGCGTTGACCAACAGCACACTGAAGCTTTCTTT. Protein: CSVDQQHTEAFF.

The chain carries TRBV4-2 and TRBJ2-5; D is undetermined. Germline CDR1 LGHNA, CDR2 YNFKEQ. The CDR3 is made up of 13 amino acids. Trimming took 1 base from V and 5 from J, leaving 8 bases between them. CDR3 nucleotides: TGTGCCAGCAGCCAAGGGCTTCAGGAGACCCAGTACTTC. This codes for CASSQGLQETQYF.

This sequence joins TRBV5-4 and TRBJ2-2; 7 bases are shared with TRBD1. CDR1 is SGHNT and CDR2 is YYREEE in the germline V gene (reference sequence). V gave up 3 bases and J gave up 0 bases; unmatched junction bases: 2. The CDR3 is 15 residues long. The CDR3 DNA sequence: TGTGCCAGCAGCTCTCAGGGGGCGAACACCGGGGAGCTGTTTTTT. Its protein is CASSSQGANTGELFF.

In its sample, this clone was seen a few times. V usage is TRBV20-1 and J usage is TRBJ2-7; 12 bases agree with TRBD2. V lost 3 bases to trimming and J lost 3 bases; unmatched junction nucleotides: 9. Per germline, CDR1 DFQATT and CDR2 SNEGSKA (reference sequence). CDR3 length: 16 residues. CDR3 bases: TGCAGTGCTAGTCCCGCTGCTAGCGGGAGGGGCTACGAGCAGTACTTC. Residues: CSASPAASGRGYEQYF.

This sequence joins TRBV19 and TRBJ1-2; maybe TRBD1 (6 bases). In germline, CDR1 is LNHDA, CDR2 SQIVND (reference sequence). Trimming took off 6 bases at V and 3 bases at J, with 17 bases between the two ends. The CDR3 is 15 amino acids. CDR3 DNA: TGTGCCAGTAGATCCCCCCGGGACACTTACTATGGCTACACCTTC. Its translation is CASRSPRDTYYGYTF.

This chain connects TRBV19 to TRBJ2-7; D ambiguous. V gave up 5 bases and J gave up 4 bases, with 18 bases separating them. This CDR3 is built from 15 residues. Per germline, CDR1 LNHDA and CDR2 SQIVND (reference sequence). The CDR3 nucleotides read TGTGCCAGTAGTCCCCGGTTTGGAGACTTGTACGAGCAGTACTTC. This encodes CASSPRFGDLYEQYF.

The gene calls are TRBV7-6 and TRBJ2-1, with TRBD1 matching over 10 bases. Germline CDR1 and CDR2: SGHVS and FNYEAQ. The CDR3 extends over 18 amino acids. The trim removed 4 bases at V and 4 bases at J, leaving 13 bases unmatched. The CDR3 nucleotides are TGTGCCAGCAGCTCCCAGGACACCAGACAGGGGGCATACAATGAGCAGTTCTTC. Encoded protein: CASSSQDTRQGAYNEQFF.

The CDR3 here is CAISGWGQGADTQYF. For the CDR3, the DNA is TGTGCCATCAGTGGATGGGGACAGGGCGCAGATACGCAGTATTTT. The chain links TRBV10-3 to TRBJ2-3; TRBD1 agrees at 9 bases. Germline lookup yields CDR1 ENHRY and CDR2 SYGVKD. There are 15 residues in the CDR3. Losses at the gene ends were 4 bases for V and 4 bases for J; bases not matched to a gene: 6.

This sequence joins TRBV7-6 and TRBJ2-1, with TRBD2 matching 11 bases. Germline V CDR1 and CDR2: SGHVS, FNYEAQ. The V segment lost 5 bases and the J segment 8 bases; nucleotides outside the gene matches: 11. This CDR3 has 16 amino acids. In DNA, the CDR3 is TGTGCCAGCAGCGCAACCGGGACTAGCGGCCCCCATGAGCAGTTCTTC. The encoded protein is CASSATGTSGPHEQFF.

This chain connects TRBV7-2 to TRBJ1-2, with 11 nucleotides matching TRBD1. Germline V gene data show CDR1 as SGHTA and CDR2 as FQGNSA. Germline trimming cut 5 bases from V and 8 bases from J; bases unmatched to any gene: 16. The CDR3 has 17 amino acids. The CDR3 coding sequence is TGTGCCAGCAGCAGAGAAGCGGTGGGACAGGGGGAGACAGGCTACACCTTC. Its protein is CASSREAVGQGETGYTF.

CDR3 sequence (DNA): TGTGCCAGCAGTCCCTTAGCGGGAGGTTTGTACAATGAGCAGTTCTTC. Amino acid sequence: CASSPLAGGLYNEQFF. The chain uses TRBV27 and TRBJ2-1, with TRBD2 matching over 10 bases. Looked up from germline, CDR1 is MNHEY and CDR2 is SMNVEV (reference sequence). V was pared by 5 bases and J by 4 bases, with 8 bases of the junction left unmatched. The CDR3 spans 16 residues.

The gene calls are TRBV25-1 and TRBJ2-7, with 9 bases lining up with TRBD1. Germline CDR1 reads MGHDK; CDR2 reads SYGVNS. V lost 9 bases to trimming and J lost 0 bases; unmatched junction nucleotides: 6. The CDR3 is 14 residues long. This CDR3 is CASNGQGYSYEQYF. CDR3 bases: TGTGCCAGTAATGGACAGGGGTACTCCTACGAGCAGTACTTC.

The chain recombines TRBV19 with TRBJ1-1; maybe TRBD1 (6 bases). The V gene lost 5 bases and the J gene lost 1 base, with 14 bases spanning the gap. The CDR3 length is 15 residues. Germline CDR1 LNHDA, CDR2 SQIVND (reference sequence). The DNA of the CDR3 is TGTGCCAGTAGTCCGAGGGGGGGTAGGAACACTGAAGCTTTCTTT. Translation: CASSPRGGRNTEAFF.

In this sample, this clone turned up a few times. The V gene is TRBV6-1, the J gene TRBJ1-5, with 8 bases that match TRBD1. Germline trimming cut 2 bases from V and 3 bases from J; bases unmatched to any gene: 6. From germline, CDR1 is MNHNS and CDR2 SASEGT. CDR3 length equals 16 residues. This CDR3 reads CASSEMEDRANQPQHF. The CDR3 DNA follows: TGTGCCAGCAGTGAAATGGAGGACAGGGCCAATCAGCCCCAGCATTTT.

This chain joins TRBV18 and TRBJ1-1, with 8 positions matching TRBD1. V shed 4 bases and J 1 base; nucleotides not matched to a gene: 2. The CDR3 runs to 14 residues. The germline V gene encodes CDR1 KGHSH and CDR2 LQKENI. CDR3 amino acids: CASSLGTGNTEAFF. The CDR3 DNA reads TGTGCCAGCTCACTTGGGACAGGGAACACTGAAGCTTTCTTT.

The chain joins TRBV6-5 to TRBJ2-1; D is unresolved. This CDR3 contains 11 residues. In germline, CDR1 is MNHEY, CDR2 SVGAGI. V gave up 11 bases and J gave up 6 bases, with 11 bases separating them. The CDR3 reads CAAVLANEQFF. In nucleotides, the CDR3 is TGTGCCGCCGTCTTGGCCAATGAGCAGTTCTTC.

The chain joins TRBV6-5 to TRBJ2-7; D remains unclear. V lost 0 bases and J lost 0, with 6 bases in between. Per the germline V gene, CDR1 is MNHEY and CDR2 is SVGAGI. The CDR3 has 14 residues. The CDR3 here is CASSYSPSSYEQYF. Here the CDR3 DNA reads TGTGCCAGCAGTTACTCCCCGAGCTCCTACGAGCAGTACTTC.

V usage is TRBV5-8 and J usage is TRBJ2-6; possible D gene TRBD1, 6 bases. Germline values: CDR1 SGHTS, CDR2 YDEGEE. V was pared by 4 bases and J by 0 bases, with 14 bases between. The CDR3 extends over 17 amino acids. CDR3 DNA: TGTGCCAGCAGCGGAGGACAGACCTTCTCTGGGGCCAACGTCCTGACTTTC. It is translated as CASSGGQTFSGANVLTF.

The chain employs TRBV5-1 and TRBJ2-1; perhaps TRBD2 as D (5 bases). Trimming left V 4 bases short and J 4 bases short, with 9 bases between. The CDR3 has 13 amino acids. Germline V lookup: CDR1 SGHRS, CDR2 YFSETQ. The CDR3 loop is CASSPTSYNEQFF. The DNA for the CDR3 is TGCGCCAGCAGCCCCACTAGTTACAATGAGCAGTTCTTC.

The rearrangement links TRBV6-5 to TRBJ2-1; D is undetermined. This CDR3 comprises 13 residues. Between the trimmed V and J ends, which lost 2 bases and 5 bases, there was a span of 7 bases. Germline-derived CDR1 and CDR2 are MNHEY and SVGAGI. The CDR3 reads CASSYGGNNEQFF. For the CDR3, the DNA is TGTGCCAGCAGTTACGGCGGAAACAATGAGCAGTTCTTC.

The chain carries TRBV19 and TRBJ1-1; D ambiguous. The germline V and J ends were trimmed by 7 bases and 0 bases, with 12 bases remaining between them. Germline V gene data show CDR1 as LNHDA and CDR2 as SQIVND (reference sequence). The CDR3 is 14 amino acids. For the CDR3, the DNA is TGTGCCAGTAAGTCCTCCGGTATGAACACTGAAGCTTTCTTT. It codes for CASKSSGMNTEAFF. Full variable domain (outside the CDR3, taken from reference TRBV19 and TRBJ1-1): DGGITQSPKYLFRKEGQNVTLSCEQNLNHDAMYWYRQDPGQGLRLIYYSQIVNDFQKGDIAEGYSVSREKKESFPLTVTSAQKNPTAFYLCASKSSGMNTEAFFGQGTRLTVV.

The chain couples TRBV2 to TRBJ1-6; D remains unclear. Trimming took 3 bases from V and 7 from J, leaving 10 bases between them. The CDR3 loop spans 14 amino acids. CDR1 SNHLY and CDR2 FYNNEI come from the germline V gene. CDR3 in amino acids: CASSEFQANSPLHF. CDR3 nucleotides: TGTGCCAGCAGTGAGTTTCAAGCCAATTCACCCCTCCACTTT.